This T cell receptor beta chain originates from a study of tumor-infiltrating lymphocytes in primary liver carcinoma. Overall study context: Tumor staging was T1-T3 N0M0; sizes spanned 4.2 to 10 cm across.

In the case of this clonotype: A junction end diverges from the germline sequence, so it may reflect a read error.

The authors took blood RNA from unsorted whole blood and also extracted germline DNA. Before any surgery took place, approximately 4 milliliters of peripheral blood were collected. With a constant-region primer, TCR beta cDNA was made from approximately 520 ng of total RNA. Libraries of TCR beta came from three nested multiplex PCR rounds with slightly modified ARM-PCR. One entry per CDR3 protein results from TCRdb running MiXCR on the multiplex PCR reads. Of some 180,000 distinct CDR3 sequences in the sample, less than 65% were seen once. The clonotype originates from a man in his forties with primary liver carcinoma and hepatitis B virus infection. Sequencing was carried out using peripheral blood.

As DNA, the CDR3 is TGTGCCAGCAGCGCTCACGCGCCAGGGGGGGCAGATACGCAATATTTT. Translated, it gives CASSAHAPGGADTQYF. The chain joins TRBV11-3 to TRBJ2-3; D may correspond to TRBD1 or TRBD2 (7 bases each). This CDR3 has 16 amino acids. CDR1 is SGHNT and CDR2 is YENEEA in the germline V gene.